This T cell receptor beta chain was recorded in a study of cytomegalovirus exposure and HLA in healthy donors. Findings of the study overall: As a later analysis showed, a missense DCLRE1C variant was linked to trimming of TCR beta V- and J-genes. A previous analysis found most TCR beta V segments productive roughly 87% or roughly 30% of the time. More clonal expansion characterized HLA-associated TCR beta chains than equally common others in a later analysis.

Trimming at V came to 3 bases and at J to 4 bases, leaving 14 bases not matched to a gene. CDR1 is SGDLS and CDR2 is YYNGEE in the germline V gene. There are 18 residues in the CDR3. The PCR contained 60 Vbeta and 13 Jbeta primers. TCRdb's copy holds only in-frame clones and misses some; the assay was immunoSEQ multiplex PCR. The table has about 140,000 clones, around 78% seen once; the top ten hold less than 3.5%. Comment on this clone: No antigen is known for it.

Nominally healthy donors were sampled, though unrecorded immune exposures were likely. The TCR was taken from a male donor in good health and CMV-seronegative. This chain uses TRBV9 with TRBJ1-2, with 11 bases fitting TRBD1. The material sequenced was PBMCs. Here the CDR3 reads CASSDGGTGGVSFYGYTF. The CDR3 nucleotides are TGTGCCAGCAGCGATGGGGGGACAGGGGGAGTAAGCTTCTATGGCTACACCTTC.